This T cell receptor (beta chain) was retrieved from a study of cytomegalovirus exposure and HLA in healthy donors. Points from the study as a whole: Subsequent analysis of the 110 or so validation repertoires found a tendency for first-cohort TCR clusters to co-occur. Associated with cytomegalovirus, according to the listing, were 150 to 200 TCR beta chains.

Some clones are missing from TCRdb's copy, which holds only in-frame ones; the method was immunoSEQ multiplex PCR. Of fewer than 120,000 clones in the sample, approximately 88% are singletons; the top ten hold under 1.5%. Turning to this clone: What it recognizes is unknown.

The germline CDR1 and CDR2 sequences are MGHRA and YSYEKL. J gave up 5 bases and V 3 bases, and 12 bases lay outside the gene matches. The CDR3 has 16 residues. The V gene is TRBV4-1, the J gene TRBJ1-2; 7 bases are shared with TRBD1. This TCR came from a woman aged 25 to 39 in good health and CMV-seropositive. The sequencing sample was made of PBMCs. The CDR3 protein is CASSHATRQGGYGYTF. For the CDR3, the DNA is TGCGCCAGCAGCCACGCCACACGTCAGGGGGGTTATGGCTACACCTTC.